These 30 T cell receptor beta chains came from one sample sequenced in a study of blood T cell repertoires in COVID-19. The table came from immunoSEQ multiplex PCR; TCRdb's copy has only in-frame clones and leaves some out. The sample holds more than 85,000 clones; nearly 85% are singletons and the top ten take 6.5% to 8%. The sequenced material came from peripheral blood. The source is a woman aged 45-65 years with acute or convalescent COVID-19.

The chain joins TRBV24-1 to TRBJ1-2, with 8 positions matching TRBD1. Germline CDR1 KGHDR, CDR2 SFDVKD. The CDR3 consists of 13 residues. The trim removed 3 bases at V and 7 bases at J, leaving 3 bases unmatched. CDR3 bases: TGTGCCACCAGTGATCAGGGGGCGCGTGGCTACACCTTC. Translation gives CATSDQGARGYTF.

The chain employs TRBV6-2 or TRBV6-3 and TRBJ1-1; D unclear. The CDR3 totals 14 residues. Germline V lookup: CDR1 MNHEY, CDR2 SVGEGT. V shed 2 bases and J shed 3 bases, with 10 bases lying between them. CDR3 sequence reads: CASSYVEGHTEAFF. CDR3 DNA: TGTGCCAGCAGTTACGTTGAGGGCCACACTGAAGCTTTCTTT.

The gene calls are TRBV2 and TRBJ1-6, with TRBD1 as a possible D gene (5 bases). With 0 bases removed from V and 9 bases from J, the gap between germline ends came to 12 bases. CDR3 length: 15 amino acids. Per the germline V gene, CDR1 is SNHLY and CDR2 is FYNNEI. The DNA for the CDR3 is TGTGCCAGCAGTGAAGCTGCCCTGGGGGGTTCACCCCTCCACTTT. Translation gives CASSEAALGGSPLHF.

The rearrangement links TRBV7-9 to TRBJ2-3; D uncertain. The V end was cut by 6 bases, the J end by 5 bases, with 12 bases between. Germline lookup yields CDR1 SEHNR and CDR2 FQNEAQ (reference sequence). The CDR3 is made up of 13 amino acids. The CDR3: CASRSPGLDTQYF. In DNA form, the CDR3 reads TGTGCCAGCAGAAGTCCAGGTCTAGATACGCAGTATTTT.

This chain joins TRBV6-5 and TRBJ1-2; TRBD1 agrees at 7 bases. Trimming cost V 7 bases and J 6 bases; bases outside gene matches: 8. The CDR3 has 13 residues. From germline, CDR1 is MNHEY and CDR2 SVGAGI. This CDR3 is CASTSSTGHGYTF. CDR3 DNA: TGTGCCAGCACGTCCTCGACAGGGCATGGCTACACCTTC.

The chain carries TRBV7-9 and TRBJ2-7; TRBD1 matches at 9 bases. Germline values: CDR1 SEHNR, CDR2 FQNEAQ (reference sequence). Trimming took 5 bases from V and 2 from J; bases not matched to a gene: 7. This CDR3 contains 15 residues. This CDR3 reads CASSPTGGAPYEQYF. The CDR3, as DNA: TGTGCCAGCAGCCCTACAGGGGGCGCCCCCTACGAGCAGTACTTC.

The J gene is TRBJ1-5, the V gene TRBV19; 10 bases match TRBD1. V lost 4 bases to trimming and J lost 0 bases; unmatched junction nucleotides: 6. Germline V lookup: CDR1 LNHDA, CDR2 SQIVND (reference sequence). The CDR3 is made up of 17 amino acids. CDR3 sequence reads: CASSTRTGGYSNQPQHF. CDR3 in DNA: TGTGCCAGTAGTACTAGGACAGGGGGATATAGCAATCAGCCCCAGCATTTT.

The V call is TRBV5-1, the J call TRBJ1-6; D unresolved. Germline lookup yields CDR1 SGHRS and CDR2 YFSETQ. Trimming took 0 bases from V and 6 from J, leaving 13 bases between them. The CDR3 length is 16 residues. In DNA form, the CDR3 reads TGCGCCAGCAGCTTGGCCGCGGGCAGGTCTAATTCACCCCTCCACTTT. Protein sequence: CASSLAAGRSNSPLHF.

This rearrangement joins TRBV5-1 to TRBJ2-2; TRBD2 is a possible D gene (6 bases). Trimming took off 4 bases at V and 5 bases at J, with 18 bases between the two ends. The CDR3 has 16 residues. Germline V gene lookup returns CDR1 SGHRS and CDR2 YFSETQ. CDR3 loop: CASSITGAAGTGELFF. The CDR3 coding sequence is TGCGCCAGCAGCATCACCGGGGCGGCGGGGACCGGGGAGCTGTTTTTT.

CDR3 sequence (DNA): TGTGCCAGCAGCTTACATCGGGAAACTGAAGCTTTCTTT. Residues: CASSLHRETEAFF. The chain recombines TRBV7-3 with TRBJ1-1, with D unresolved. Germline values: CDR1 SGHTA, CDR2 FQGTGA. The V end lost 2 bases, the J end lost 5 bases, and 9 bases lay between the germline ends. The CDR3 contains 13 residues. The variable domain in full, completed from reference TRBV7-3 and TRBJ1-1, reads GAGVSQTPSNKVTEKGKYVELRCDPISGHTALYWYRQSLGQGPEFLIYFQGTGAADDSGLPNDRFFAVRPEGSVSTLKIQRTERGDSAVYLCASSLHRETEAFFGQGTRLTVV.

The chain links TRBV6-5 to TRBJ1-2; 8 bases agree with TRBD1. The ends lost 6 bases at V and 2 bases at J; junction bases unmatched: 5. The V gene's germline CDR1 is MNHEY and CDR2 SVGAGI. The CDR3 spans 14 residues. CDR3 sequence reads: CASRRTGTNYGYTF. Here the CDR3 DNA reads TGTGCCAGCAGACGGACAGGGACCAACTATGGCTACACCTTC.

This clone appeared a single time. The chain couples TRBV11-2 to TRBJ1-1, with D tentatively TRBD1 (5 bases). The CDR3 has 13 residues. From germline, CDR1 is SGHAT and CDR2 FQNNGV. Trimming removed 5 bases at V and 5 bases at J, with 12 bases between. The CDR3 DNA follows: TGTGCCAGCAGCCAGGGTCCCGAAACTGAAGCTTTCTTT. This encodes CASSQGPETEAFF.

The J gene is TRBJ1-1, the V gene TRBV30; D unclear. CDR3 length: 15 amino acids. CDR1 and CDR2 from the germline V gene are GTSNPN and SVGIG (reference sequence). Deletions cut 0 bases from V and 2 bases from J, with 13 bases between. For the CDR3, the DNA is TGTGCCTGGAGTGTGACCCTGACTCGAAACACTGAAGCTTTCTTT. Its protein product is CAWSVTLTRNTEAFF.

The chain couples TRBV28 to TRBJ1-3; TRBD1 is a possible D gene (6 bases). The CDR3 runs to 17 residues. The V end was cut by 2 bases, the J end by 0 bases, with 14 bases between. Germline CDR1 MDHEN, CDR2 SYDVKM. This CDR3 is CASSLGGGGSSGNTIYF. As DNA, the CDR3 is TGTGCCAGCAGTTTAGGGGGGGGCGGCAGCTCTGGAAACACCATATATTTT.

This clone appeared once. The genes are TRBV12-5 and TRBJ1-1, with D unclear. The germline V gene has CDR1 LGHNT and CDR2 FRNRAP. The CDR3 length is 13 residues. Trimming removed 3 bases at V and 3 bases at J, with 8 bases between. The CDR3: CASGFSPDTEAFF. The CDR3 DNA reads TGTGCTAGTGGTTTTAGTCCCGACACTGAAGCTTTCTTT.

This clone was detected only a few times. The V and J genes are TRBV28 and TRBJ1-1, with D uncertain. V lost 7 bases, J lost 3 bases, and 9 bases lay in between. The CDR3 has 12 residues. Germline assignment: CDR1 MDHEN and CDR2 SYDVKM. In DNA form, the CDR3 reads TGTGCCAGCAAGCGGCGGGACACTGAAGCTTTCTTT. As protein: CASKRRDTEAFF.

This clone was seen just once. The chain couples TRBV18 to TRBJ2-6; D is ambiguous. CDR1 KGHSH and CDR2 LQKENI come from the germline V gene. CDR3 size: 13 residues. Trimming took 6 bases from V and 0 from J, leaving 3 bases between them. CDR3: CASSASGANVLTF. CDR3 sequence (DNA): TGTGCCAGCTCGGCCTCTGGGGCCAACGTCCTGACTTTC.

This clone appeared once. The CDR3 nucleotides are TGTGCCAGCAGTGCGGGCGGACTCTTGGGGTCACCCCTCCACTTT. This encodes CASSAGGLLGSPLHF. The J gene is TRBJ1-6, the V gene TRBV2, with D unclear. The germline CDR1 and CDR2 sequences are SNHLY and FYNNEI. This CDR3 has 15 amino acids. Between the trimmed V and J ends, which lost 4 bases and 10 bases, there was a span of 17 bases.

This clone appeared a single time. CDR3 region: CASSQNRGSFEKLFF. CDR3 sequence (DNA): TGTGCCAGCTCACAGAACAGGGGTAGTTTTGAAAAACTGTTTTTT. This sequence joins TRBV18 and TRBJ1-4; TRBD1 aligns across 7 bases. Germline V gene data show CDR1 as KGHSH and CDR2 as LQKENI. This CDR3 contains 15 residues. V was clipped by 4 bases and J by 7 bases; unmatched bases: 9. The variable domain in full, with the rest retrieved from reference TRBV18 and TRBJ1-4, is NAGVMQNPRHLVRRRGQEARLRCSPMKGHSHVYWYRQLPEEGLKFMVYLQKENIIDESGMPKERFSAEFPKEGPSILRIQQVVRGDSAAYFCASSQNRGSFEKLFFGSGTQLSVL.

The chain has TRBV4-1 and TRBJ2-5; 16 bases are a match to TRBD2. Unmatched junction bases numbered 12, after V lost 4 bases and J lost 4 bases. The germline V gene has CDR1 MGHRA and CDR2 YSYEKL. There are 19 residues in the CDR3. CDR3 in DNA: TGCGCCAGCAGCCCCGCGGGACTAGCGGGGGGGCCGGCCGGAGAGACCCAGTACTTC. Translation: CASSPAGLAGGPAGETQYF.

J is TRBJ2-7 and V is TRBV5-6, with D perhaps TRBD2 (7 bases). V lost 0 bases, J lost 3 bases, and 16 bases lay in between. Germline values: CDR1 SGHDT, CDR2 YYEEEE. The CDR3 is made up of 16 amino acids. The CDR3 loop reads CASSLANAGAHYEQYF. The CDR3 coding sequence is TGTGCCAGCAGCTTGGCCAATGCGGGGGCCCACTACGAGCAGTACTTC.

The table lists this clone with a count of one. V is TRBV5-1 and J is TRBJ2-7; unclear D gene. With 1 base removed from V and 3 bases from J, the gap between germline ends came to 8 bases. Germline V gene sequence: CDR1 SGHRS, CDR2 YFSETQ. This CDR3 has 13 residues. Written as DNA, the CDR3 is TGCGCCAGCAGCTTGCCTCCCCTCTACGAGCAGTACTTC. This translates into CASSLPPLYEQYF.

The chain combines TRBV19 with TRBJ2-6; D might be TRBD1 (5 bases). CDR1 and CDR2 (germline): LNHDA, SQIVND (reference sequence). This CDR3 contains 17 residues. Deletions cut 4 bases from V and 0 bases from J, with 13 bases between. CDR3: CASSRSGPHSGANVLTF. CDR3 DNA: TGTGCCAGTAGTAGGTCAGGGCCGCACTCTGGGGCCAACGTCCTGACTTTC.

The V and J genes are TRBV24-1 and TRBJ1-6; D uncertain. V was pared by 6 bases and J by 10 bases, with 9 bases between. This CDR3 spans 12 amino acids. The germline V gene has CDR1 KGHDR and CDR2 SFDVKD. Here the CDR3 reads CATSTAGSPLHF. CDR3 coding DNA: TGTGCCACCAGTACCGCGGGGTCACCCCTCCACTTT.

This clone was picked up a small number of times. V usage is TRBV5-4 and J usage is TRBJ1-1; D is uncertain. The CDR3 has 14 residues. Trimming left V 1 base short and J 1 base short, with 8 bases between. Germline loops: CDR1 SGHNT, CDR2 YYREEE (reference sequence). The CDR3 coding sequence is TGTGCCAGCAGCTTGTATCGGGAGAACACTGAAGCTTTCTTT. It specifies CASSLYRENTEAFF.

This sequence joins TRBV28 and TRBJ1-6; 8 nucleotides line up with TRBD1. This CDR3 has 13 residues. Germline loops: CDR1 MDHEN, CDR2 SYDVKM. V shed 5 bases and J 15 bases; nucleotides not matched to a gene: 9. The CDR3 DNA reads TGTGCCAGCAGTGCAGGGGGCTGGCAGGGCCTCCACTTT. It translates to CASSAGGWQGLHF. Full variable domain (rest looked up from reference TRBV28 and TRBJ1-6): DVKVTQSSRYLVKRTGEKVFLECVQDMDHENMFWYRQDPGLGLRLIYFSYDVKMKEKGDIPEGYSVSREKKERFSLILESASTNQTSMYLCASSAGGWQGLHFGNGTRLTVT.

The V gene is TRBV5-1, the J gene TRBJ2-5; TRBD2 aligns across 9 bases. CDR1 and CDR2 (germline): SGHRS, YFSETQ. With 4 bases clipped from V and 3 bases from J, the junction kept 4 bases outside the gene matches. This CDR3 spans 14 amino acids. The CDR3 sequence is CASSQTSGKETQYF. The CDR3 DNA sequence: TGCGCCAGCAGCCAGACTAGCGGAAAAGAGACCCAGTACTTC.

This clone turned up a few times. The chain has TRBV5-1 and TRBJ2-1; D might be TRBD2 (6 bases). Per the germline V gene, CDR1 is SGHRS and CDR2 is YFSETQ. The CDR3 contains 15 residues. Trimming removed 4 bases at V and 0 bases at J, with 11 bases between. CDR3 amino acids: CASSPNGGSYNEQFF. The CDR3 DNA reads TGCGCCAGCAGCCCTAACGGGGGCTCCTACAATGAGCAGTTCTTC.

The chain combines TRBV6-5 with TRBJ1-1; possibly TRBD1 for D (6 bases). CDR1 MNHEY and CDR2 SVGAGI come from the germline V gene. The ends were cut back, 6 bases at V and 7 bases at J, with 18 bases in the middle. This CDR3 has 14 residues. The CDR3 DNA sequence: TGTGCCAGCAGGGCCGAGGGGGGGCACGGTGAAGCTTTCTTT. Amino acid sequence: CASRAEGGHGEAFF.

The rearrangement joins TRBV10-3 to TRBJ2-2; 10 nucleotides agree with TRBD1. CDR1 and CDR2 (germline): ENHRY, SYGVKD. After removal of 8 bases from V and 5 bases from J, the junction contained 5 bases not matched to a gene. CDR3 size: 14 residues. The chain's CDR3 is CAIGRDRGTGELFF. CDR3 nucleotide sequence: TGTGCCATCGGCCGGGACAGGGGTACCGGGGAGCTGTTTTTT.